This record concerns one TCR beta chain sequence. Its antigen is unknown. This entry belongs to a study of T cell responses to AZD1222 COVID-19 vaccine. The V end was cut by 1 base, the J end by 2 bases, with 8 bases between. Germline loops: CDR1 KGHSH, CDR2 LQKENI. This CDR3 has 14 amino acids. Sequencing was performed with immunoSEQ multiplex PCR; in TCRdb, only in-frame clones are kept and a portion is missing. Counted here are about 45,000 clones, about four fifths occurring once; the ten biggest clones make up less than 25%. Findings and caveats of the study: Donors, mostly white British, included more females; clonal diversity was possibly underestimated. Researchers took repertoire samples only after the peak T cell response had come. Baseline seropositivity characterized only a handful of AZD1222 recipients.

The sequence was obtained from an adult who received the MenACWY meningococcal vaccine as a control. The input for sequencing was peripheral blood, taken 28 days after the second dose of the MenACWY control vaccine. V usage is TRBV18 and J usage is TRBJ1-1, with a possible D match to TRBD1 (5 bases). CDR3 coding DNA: TGTGCCAGCTCACCACTTCAGGGAAACACTGAAGCTTTCTTT. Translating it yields CASSPLQGNTEAFF.